These 18 T cell receptor beta chains share one sample of origin, sequenced in a study of PD-1 blockade in classical Hodgkin lymphoma. Using immunoSEQ multiplex PCR, the repertoire was profiled, and TCRdb retains in-frame clones only, with some absent. Altogether about 51,000 clones are present, approximately 80% being singletons, with the ten largest covering over 15%. Time point defined: cycle 4 day 1 (C4D1), after more than five weeks of nivolumab. Brentuximab vedotin exposure varied, and every patient relapsed after autologous stem cell transplantation. The material was peripheral blood mononuclear cells (PBMCs), obtained before the fourth cycle of nivolumab. The origin of the receptors is a human donor with classical Hodgkin lymphoma.

This clone was found a few times. The chain is built from TRBV15 and TRBJ2-1; D is undetermined. The ends were cut back, 0 bases at V and 2 bases at J, with 11 bases in the middle. Germline CDR1 and CDR2: LNHNV and YYDKDF (reference sequence). The CDR3 is made up of 16 amino acids. The CDR3 sequence is CATSRDQAVPYNEQFF. CDR3 in DNA: TGTGCCACCAGCAGAGATCAGGCGGTACCCTACAATGAGCAGTTCTTC. Filled out from reference TRBV15 and TRBJ2-1, the complete variable domain reads DAMVIQNPRYQVTQFGKPVTLSCSQTLNHNVMYWYQQKSSQAPKLLFHYYDKDFNNEADTPDNFQSRRPNTSFCFLDIRSPGLGDTAMYLCATSRDQAVPYNEQFFGPGTRLTVL.

This chain joins TRBV5-1 and TRBJ1-1; D is unclear. Germline V lookup: CDR1 SGHRS, CDR2 YFSETQ. Trimming shortened V by 4 bases and J by 3 bases, and 13 bases separated the two germline ends. The length of the CDR3 is 14 residues. The CDR3: CASSLGIPDTEAFF. CDR3 bases: TGCGCCAGCAGCCTCGGAATCCCGGACACTGAAGCTTTCTTT.

This clone was detected only a few times. The chain joins TRBV30 to TRBJ1-1, with a possible D match to TRBD1 (6 bases). Germline V lookup: CDR1 GTSNPN, CDR2 SVGIG (reference sequence). V was shortened by 4 bases and J by 6 bases, with 15 bases between the two germline ends. The CDR3 spans 13 residues. The CDR3 protein is CAWTGGRHPEAFF. CDR3 in DNA: TGTGCCTGGACCGGGGGCCGTCACCCTGAAGCTTTCTTT.

This rearrangement joins TRBV6-1 to TRBJ1-1; D remains ambiguous. V lost 2 bases to trimming and J lost 0 bases, with 7 bases between them. The CDR3 length is 14 residues. Germline CDR1 reads MNHNS; CDR2 reads SASEGT. The CDR3 reads CASSELRMNTEAFF. The CDR3 DNA sequence: TGTGCCAGCAGTGAACTACGGATGAACACTGAAGCTTTCTTT.

In its sample, this clone was seen a few times. The chain recombines TRBV9 with TRBJ2-1, with 10 bases matching TRBD2. This CDR3 is 17 amino acids long. Per the germline V gene, CDR1 is SGDLS and CDR2 is YYNGEE. With 0 bases clipped from V and 2 bases from J, the junction kept 5 bases outside the gene matches. The DNA for the CDR3 is TGTGCCAGCAGCGTAGCTGGGCTAGCGGGGGCCTACAATGAGCAGTTCTTC. Translating it yields CASSVAGLAGAYNEQFF.

This chain's CDR3 is CASSLPTGGYTF. The CDR3, as DNA: TGTGCCAGCAGCCTCCCGACGGGTGGCTACACCTTC. The genes are TRBV28 and TRBJ1-2; no reliable D call. CDR1 MDHEN and CDR2 SYDVKM come from the germline V gene. The V end was cut by 6 bases, the J end by 7 bases, with 12 bases between. CDR3 size: 12 residues.

The V gene is TRBV5-5, the J gene TRBJ2-2; D not resolved. CDR1 is SGHKS, CDR2 YYEKEE, per germline (reference sequence). The V gene lost 0 bases and the J gene lost 6 bases, with 12 bases spanning the gap. CDR3 length: 15 residues. CDR3 in DNA: TGTGCCAGCAGCTTGGAAGGCTTTGGCCCCGGGGAGCTGTTTTTT. As protein: CASSLEGFGPGELFF.

This chain connects TRBV5-5 to TRBJ2-1; D remains ambiguous. This CDR3 spans 12 amino acids. Germline V gene data show CDR1 as SGHKS and CDR2 as YYEKEE (reference sequence). V lost 0 bases and J lost 7, with 5 bases in between. For the CDR3, the DNA is TGTGCCAGCAGCTTGGCAGTTAATGAGCAGTTCTTC. This sequence encodes CASSLAVNEQFF.

Comment on this clone: At the DNA level, this CDR3 is encoded by other sequences in the same sample as well. The V and J genes are TRBV9 and TRBJ2-3; unclear D gene. Trimming removed 0 bases from V and 4 bases from J, with 6 bases in between. Per the germline V gene, CDR1 is SGDLS and CDR2 is YYNGEE. This CDR3 is built from 13 residues. The CDR3 DNA sequence: TGTGCCAGCAGCGTAGGGTCCCCAGATACGCAGTATTTT. Translation: CASSVGSPDTQYF.

The chain links TRBV4-3 to TRBJ2-1; 10 positions match TRBD2. The germline V gene encodes CDR1 LGHNA and CDR2 YSLEER. This CDR3 region has 19 residues. V lost 0 bases to trimming and J lost 0 bases; unmatched junction nucleotides: 8. CDR3: CASSQDTSGVPSSYNEQFF. The CDR3, as DNA: TGCGCCAGCAGCCAAGATACTAGCGGGGTTCCGAGCTCCTACAATGAGCAGTTCTTC.

This clone was recorded once. V usage is TRBV7-3 and J usage is TRBJ2-1; 7 bases fit TRBD2. The CDR3 spans 13 residues. V dropped 5 bases and J dropped 7; count of bases not matched to a gene: 5. Germline V gene sequence: CDR1 SGHTA, CDR2 FQGTGA. The CDR3 protein is CASSKGTMNEQFF. CDR3 nucleotides: TGTGCCAGCAGCAAGGGGACTATGAATGAGCAGTTCTTC.

This clone was detected only once. DNA of the CDR3: TGTGCCAGCTCACCGGGACTAGCGGGAGCTTCCGGGGAGCTGTTTTTT. It encodes CASSPGLAGASGELFF. The chain employs TRBV18 and TRBJ2-2, with 14 bases lining up with TRBD2. This CDR3 is built from 16 residues. The ends lost 3 bases at V and 6 bases at J; junction bases unmatched: 3. The germline V gene encodes CDR1 KGHSH and CDR2 LQKENI.

J is TRBJ2-5 and V is TRBV9; 10 bases are shared with TRBD2. V lost 4 bases, J lost 4 bases, and 7 bases stayed unmatched. The CDR3 length is 15 residues. Germline-derived CDR1 and CDR2 are SGDLS and YYNGEE. CDR3 coding DNA: TGTGCCAGCAGCTCAGGCACTAGCGGGACAGAGACCCAGTACTTC. It specifies CASSSGTSGTETQYF.

This clone was seen only a few times. The J gene is TRBJ2-5, the V gene TRBV11-3; D is ambiguous. From germline, CDR1 is SGHNT and CDR2 YENEEA. This CDR3 has 15 amino acids. Trimming stripped 1 base from V and 5 bases from J, with 14 bases between. CDR3 DNA: TGTGCCAGCAGCTTAGTAGGGAACCCAAGGGAGACCCAGTACTTC. It specifies CASSLVGNPRETQYF.

The rearrangement joins TRBV30 to TRBJ2-7; D may correspond to TRBD1 or TRBD2 (5 bases each). Germline V lookup: CDR1 GTSNPN, CDR2 SVGIG (reference sequence). V lost 5 bases to trimming and J lost 0 bases, with 11 bases between them. CDR3 size: 13 residues. CDR3 residues: CAWGRDLSYEQYF. In DNA form, the CDR3 reads TGTGCCTGGGGCAGGGACCTCTCCTACGAGCAGTACTTC.

CDR3 in amino acids: CASSQDKRDRAVVEQYF. DNA of the CDR3: TGTGCCAGCAGCCAAGATAAAAGGGACAGGGCTGTTGTCGAGCAGTACTTC. The chain links TRBV14 to TRBJ2-7, with 9 bases identical to TRBD1. This CDR3 has 17 amino acids. Germline CDR1 reads SGHDN; CDR2 reads FVKESK. The V and J ends lost 0 bases and 6 bases, in that order; junction bases with no gene match: 12.

The chain carries TRBV15 and TRBJ1-2; 10 bases fit TRBD1. The ends lost 5 bases at V and 7 bases at J; junction bases unmatched: 16. The CDR3 extends over 17 amino acids. Germline CDR1 and CDR2: LNHNV and YYDKDF (reference sequence). The DNA of the CDR3 is TGTGCCACCAGCTCCCGGGACAGGGGATCGGGGGGGGGTGGCTACACCTTC. Its protein product is CATSSRDRGSGGGGYTF. The variable domain in full, completed from reference TRBV15 and TRBJ1-2, reads DAMVIQNPRYQVTQFGKPVTLSCSQTLNHNVMYWYQQKSSQAPKLLFHYYDKDFNNEADTPDNFQSRRPNTSFCFLDIRSPGLGDTAMYLCATSSRDRGSGGGGYTFGSGTRLTVV.

This sequence joins TRBV19 and TRBJ2-3, with 7 bases identical to TRBD1. The CDR3 loop spans 15 amino acids. From germline, CDR1 is LNHDA and CDR2 SQIVND (reference sequence). V dropped 5 bases and J dropped 0; count of bases not matched to a gene: 5. The CDR3 reads CASSDRTGSTDTQYF. For the CDR3, the DNA is TGTGCCAGTAGTGACCGGACAGGAAGCACAGATACGCAGTATTTT.